The T cell receptor (beta chain) described here comes from a study of monozygotic twins with cystic fibrosis. Germline-derived CDR1 and CDR2 are SGHDT and YYEEEE. With 6 bases removed from V and 2 bases from J, the gap between germline ends came to 17 bases. This CDR3 has 15 amino acids. The protocol was immunoSEQ multiplex PCR, while the TCRdb copy is restricted to in-frame clones and leaves out a portion. The profile shows tens of thousands of clones, about 87% of them singletons. The gene calls are TRBV5-6 and TRBJ1-1, with D unresolved. This receptor was obtained from a woman aged 25 to 45 with cystic fibrosis. Sequences were obtained from blood. The CDR3 loop is CASISLRMGNTEAFF. The CDR3 nucleotides are TGTGCCAGCATAAGTCTGCGGATGGGAAACACTGAAGCTTTCTTT. The complete variable domain, with remaining parts taken from reference TRBV5-6 and TRBJ1-1, reads DAGVTQSPTHLIKTRGQQVTLRCSPKSGHDTVSWYQQALGQGPQFIFQYYEEEERQRGNFPDRFSGHQFPNYSSELNVNALLLGDSALYLCASISLRMGNTEAFFGQGTRLTVV.